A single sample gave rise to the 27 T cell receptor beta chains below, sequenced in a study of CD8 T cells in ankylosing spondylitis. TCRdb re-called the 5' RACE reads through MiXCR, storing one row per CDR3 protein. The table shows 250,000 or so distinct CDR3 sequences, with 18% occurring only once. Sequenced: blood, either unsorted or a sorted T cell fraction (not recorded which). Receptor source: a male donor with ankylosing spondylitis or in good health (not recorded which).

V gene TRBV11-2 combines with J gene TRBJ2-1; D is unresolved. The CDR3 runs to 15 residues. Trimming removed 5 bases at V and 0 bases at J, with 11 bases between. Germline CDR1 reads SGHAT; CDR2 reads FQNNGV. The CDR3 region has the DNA TGTGCCAGCAGCACGGAACAGAGCTCCTACAATGAGCAGTTCTTC. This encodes CASSTEQSSYNEQFF.

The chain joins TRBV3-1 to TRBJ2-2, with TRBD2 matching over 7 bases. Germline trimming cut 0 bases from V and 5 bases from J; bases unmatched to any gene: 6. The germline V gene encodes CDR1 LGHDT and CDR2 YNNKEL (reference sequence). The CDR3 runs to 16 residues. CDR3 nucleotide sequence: TGTGCCAGCAGCCAAGAAGGAGCGGGAAGGACCGGGGAGCTGTTTTTT. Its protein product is CASSQEGAGRTGELFF.

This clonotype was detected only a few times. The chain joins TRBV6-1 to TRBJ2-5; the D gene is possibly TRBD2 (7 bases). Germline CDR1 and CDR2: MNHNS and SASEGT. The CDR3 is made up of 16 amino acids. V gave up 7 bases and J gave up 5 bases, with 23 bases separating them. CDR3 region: CASNNRDTREGETQYF. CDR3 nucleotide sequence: TGTGCCAGCAATAACCGGGACACCAGGGAGGGGGAGACCCAGTACTTC.

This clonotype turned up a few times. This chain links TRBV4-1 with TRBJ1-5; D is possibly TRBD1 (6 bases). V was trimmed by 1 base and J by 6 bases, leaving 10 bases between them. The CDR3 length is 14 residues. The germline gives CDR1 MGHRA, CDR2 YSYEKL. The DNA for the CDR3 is TGCGCCAGCAGCCAAGGCAGGGGTATTCAGCCCCAGCATTTT. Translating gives CASSQGRGIQPQHF.

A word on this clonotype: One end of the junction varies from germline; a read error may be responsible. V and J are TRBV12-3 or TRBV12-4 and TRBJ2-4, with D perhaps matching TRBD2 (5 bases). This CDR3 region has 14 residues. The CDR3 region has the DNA TGTGCCAGCAGTCTAGCTGCCTCCTCGGCGGTTCAGTACTTC. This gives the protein CASSLAASSAVQYF.

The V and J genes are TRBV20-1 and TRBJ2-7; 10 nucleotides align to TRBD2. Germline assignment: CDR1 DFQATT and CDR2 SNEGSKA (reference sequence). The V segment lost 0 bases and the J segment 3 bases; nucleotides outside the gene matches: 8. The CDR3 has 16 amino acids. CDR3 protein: CSARDLYASGSYEQYF. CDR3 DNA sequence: TGCAGTGCTAGAGATCTTTATGCTAGCGGGAGCTACGAGCAGTACTTC.

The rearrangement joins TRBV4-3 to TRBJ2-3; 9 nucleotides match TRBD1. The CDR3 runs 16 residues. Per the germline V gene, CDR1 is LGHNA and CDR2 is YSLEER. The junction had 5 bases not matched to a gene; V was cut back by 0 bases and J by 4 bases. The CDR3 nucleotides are TGCGCCAGCAGCCAAGATAGGGGACAGGGATCAGATACGCAGTATTTT. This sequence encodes CASSQDRGQGSDTQYF.

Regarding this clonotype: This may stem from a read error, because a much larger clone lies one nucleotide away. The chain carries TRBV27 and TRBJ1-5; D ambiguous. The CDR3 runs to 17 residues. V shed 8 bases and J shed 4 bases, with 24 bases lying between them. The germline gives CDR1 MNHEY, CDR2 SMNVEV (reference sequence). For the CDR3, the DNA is TGTGCCAGCGGATACTTAAATCTCGGTGGGCCAAATCAGCCCCAGCATTTT. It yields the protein CASGYLNLGGPNQPQHF.

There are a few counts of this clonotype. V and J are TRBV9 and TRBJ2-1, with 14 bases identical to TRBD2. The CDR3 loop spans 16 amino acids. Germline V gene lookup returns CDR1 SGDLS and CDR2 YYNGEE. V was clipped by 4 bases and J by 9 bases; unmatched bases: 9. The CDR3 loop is CASSPGLAGEWSEQFF. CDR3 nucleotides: TGTGCCAGCAGCCCGGGACTAGCGGGAGAGTGGAGTGAGCAGTTCTTC. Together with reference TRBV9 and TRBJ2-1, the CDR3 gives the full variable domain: DSGVTQTPKHLITATGQRVTLRCSPRSGDLSVYWYQQSLDQGLQFLIQYYNGEERAKGNILERFSAQQFPDLHSELNLSSLELGDSALYFCASSPGLAGEWSEQFFGPGTRLTVL.

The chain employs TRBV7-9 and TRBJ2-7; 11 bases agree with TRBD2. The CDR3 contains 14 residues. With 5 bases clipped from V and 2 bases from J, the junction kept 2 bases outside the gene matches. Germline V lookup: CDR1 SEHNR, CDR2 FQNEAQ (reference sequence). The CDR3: CASSQLAGAYEQYF. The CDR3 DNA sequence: TGTGCCAGCAGCCAACTAGCGGGAGCCTACGAGCAGTACTTC. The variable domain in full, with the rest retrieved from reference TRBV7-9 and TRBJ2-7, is DTGVSQNPRHKITKRGQNVTFRCDPISEHNRLYWYRQTLGQGPEFLTYFQNEAQLEKSRLLSDRFSAERPKGSFSTLEIQRTEQGDSAMYLCASSQLAGAYEQYFGPGTRLTVT.

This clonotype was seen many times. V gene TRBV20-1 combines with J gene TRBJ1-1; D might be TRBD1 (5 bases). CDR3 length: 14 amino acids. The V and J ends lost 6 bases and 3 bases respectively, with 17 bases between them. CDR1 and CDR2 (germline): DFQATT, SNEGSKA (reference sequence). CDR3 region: CSARDLLGDTEAFF. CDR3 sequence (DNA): TGCAGTGCCCGGGACCTCCTTGGCGACACTGAAGCTTTCTTT.

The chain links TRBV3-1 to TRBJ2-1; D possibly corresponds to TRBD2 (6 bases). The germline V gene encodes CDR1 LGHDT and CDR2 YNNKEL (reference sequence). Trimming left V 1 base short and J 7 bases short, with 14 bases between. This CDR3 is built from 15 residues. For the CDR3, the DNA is TGTGCCAGCAGCCAAGCGCTAGCGATAAGTAATGAGCAGTTCTTC. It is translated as CASSQALAISNEQFF.

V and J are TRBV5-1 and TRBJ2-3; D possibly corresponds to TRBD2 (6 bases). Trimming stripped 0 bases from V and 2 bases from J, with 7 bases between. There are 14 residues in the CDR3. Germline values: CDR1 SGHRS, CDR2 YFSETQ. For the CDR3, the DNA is TGCGCCAGCAGCTTGGCGGGAGTCACAGATACGCAGTATTTT. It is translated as CASSLAGVTDTQYF. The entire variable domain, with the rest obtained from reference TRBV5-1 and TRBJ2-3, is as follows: KAGVTQTPRYLIKTRGQQVTLSCSPISGHRSVSWYQQTPGQGLQFLFEYFSETQRNKGNFPGRFSGRQFSNSRSEMNVSTLELGDSALYLCASSLAGVTDTQYFGPGTRLTVL.

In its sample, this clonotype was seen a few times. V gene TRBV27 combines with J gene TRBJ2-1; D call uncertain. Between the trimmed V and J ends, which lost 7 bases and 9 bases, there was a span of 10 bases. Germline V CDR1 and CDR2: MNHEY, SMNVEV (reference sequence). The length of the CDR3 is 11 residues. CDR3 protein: CASTYGFEQFF. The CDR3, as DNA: TGTGCCAGCACATATGGGTTTGAGCAGTTCTTC.

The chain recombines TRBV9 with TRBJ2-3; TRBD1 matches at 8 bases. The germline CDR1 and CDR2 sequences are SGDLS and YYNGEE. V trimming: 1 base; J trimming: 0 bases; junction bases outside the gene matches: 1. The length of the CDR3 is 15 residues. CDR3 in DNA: TGTGCCAGCAGCGTACAGGGGGCTAGCACAGATACGCAGTATTTT. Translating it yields CASSVQGASTDTQYF.

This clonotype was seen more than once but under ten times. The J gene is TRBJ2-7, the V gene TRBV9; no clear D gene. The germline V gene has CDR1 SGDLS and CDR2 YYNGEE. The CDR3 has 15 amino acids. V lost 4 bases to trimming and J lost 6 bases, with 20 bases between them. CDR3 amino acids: CASSPTGARFGEQYF. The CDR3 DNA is TGTGCCAGCAGCCCTACTGGTGCGCGTTTTGGCGAGCAGTACTTC.

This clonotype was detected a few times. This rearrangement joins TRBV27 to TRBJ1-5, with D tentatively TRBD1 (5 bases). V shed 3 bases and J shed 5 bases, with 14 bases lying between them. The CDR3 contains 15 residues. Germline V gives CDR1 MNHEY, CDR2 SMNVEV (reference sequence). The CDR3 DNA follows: TGTGCCAGCAGTTTCCTAATGGGGGTTGATCAGCCCCAGCATTTT. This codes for CASSFLMGVDQPQHF.

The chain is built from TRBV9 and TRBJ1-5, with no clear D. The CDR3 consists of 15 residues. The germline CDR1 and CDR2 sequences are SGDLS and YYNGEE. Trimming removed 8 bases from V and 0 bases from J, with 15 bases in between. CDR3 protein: CARLLGANSNQPQHF. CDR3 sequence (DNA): TGTGCCAGACTCCTGGGAGCAAATAGCAATCAGCCCCAGCATTTT.

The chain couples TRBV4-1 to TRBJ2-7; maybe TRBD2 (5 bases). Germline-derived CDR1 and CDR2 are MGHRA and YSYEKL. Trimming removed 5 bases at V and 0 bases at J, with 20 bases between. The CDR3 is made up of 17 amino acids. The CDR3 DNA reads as TGCGCCAGCAGCGGAAGCCCAAGCGGCCCGAGCTCCTACGAGCAGTACTTC. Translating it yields CASSGSPSGPSSYEQYF.

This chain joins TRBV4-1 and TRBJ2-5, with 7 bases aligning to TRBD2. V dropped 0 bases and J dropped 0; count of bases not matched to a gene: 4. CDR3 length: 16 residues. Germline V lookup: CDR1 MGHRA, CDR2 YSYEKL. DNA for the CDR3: TGCGCCAGCAGCCAAGATTTACTAGCGTACCAAGAGACCCAGTACTTC. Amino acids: CASSQDLLAYQETQYF.

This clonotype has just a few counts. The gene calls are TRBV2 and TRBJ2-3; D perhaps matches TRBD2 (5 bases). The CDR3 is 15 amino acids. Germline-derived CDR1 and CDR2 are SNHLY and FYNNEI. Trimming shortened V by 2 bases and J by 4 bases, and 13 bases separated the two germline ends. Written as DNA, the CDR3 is TGTGCCAGCAGTGAAACTACCAGCGGTCCAGATACGCAGTATTTT. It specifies CASSETTSGPDTQYF.

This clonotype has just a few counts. The CDR3 sequence: CASSLRQGAGGELFF. The CDR3 DNA follows: TGTGCCAGCAGTTTAAGGCAGGGGGCTGGCGGGGAGCTGTTTTTT. The chain joins TRBV12-3 or TRBV12-4 to TRBJ2-2, with 8 nucleotides matching TRBD1. J gave up 7 bases and V 2 bases, and 6 bases lay outside the gene matches. This CDR3 region has 15 residues.

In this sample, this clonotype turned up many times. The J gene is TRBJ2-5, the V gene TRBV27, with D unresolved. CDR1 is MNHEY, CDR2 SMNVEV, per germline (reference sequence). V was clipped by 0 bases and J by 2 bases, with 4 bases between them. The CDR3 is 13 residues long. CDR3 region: CASSLSGQETQYF. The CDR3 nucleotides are TGTGCCAGCAGTTTATCTGGTCAAGAGACCCAGTACTTC.

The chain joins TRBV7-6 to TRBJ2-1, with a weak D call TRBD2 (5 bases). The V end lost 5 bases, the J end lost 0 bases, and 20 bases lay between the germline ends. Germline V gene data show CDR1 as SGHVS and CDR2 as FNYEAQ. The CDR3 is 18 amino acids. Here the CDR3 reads CASSGWIFLGGSYNEQFF. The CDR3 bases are TGTGCCAGCAGCGGGTGGATCTTCCTCGGAGGCTCCTACAATGAGCAGTTCTTC.

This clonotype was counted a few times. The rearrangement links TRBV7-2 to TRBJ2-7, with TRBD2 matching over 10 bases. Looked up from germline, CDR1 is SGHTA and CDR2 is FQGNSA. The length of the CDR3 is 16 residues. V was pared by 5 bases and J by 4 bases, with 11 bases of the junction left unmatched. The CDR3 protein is CASSLTSGVILYEQYF. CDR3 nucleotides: TGTGCCAGCAGCCTTACTAGCGGGGTAATACTATACGAGCAGTACTTC.

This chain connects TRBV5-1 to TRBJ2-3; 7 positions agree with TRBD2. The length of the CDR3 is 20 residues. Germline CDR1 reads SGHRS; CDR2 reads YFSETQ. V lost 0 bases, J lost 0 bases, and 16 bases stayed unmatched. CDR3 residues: CASSLGWVSGTIESTDTQYF. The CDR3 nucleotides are TGCGCCAGCAGCTTGGGGTGGGTAAGCGGGACGATCGAAAGCACAGATACGCAGTATTTT.

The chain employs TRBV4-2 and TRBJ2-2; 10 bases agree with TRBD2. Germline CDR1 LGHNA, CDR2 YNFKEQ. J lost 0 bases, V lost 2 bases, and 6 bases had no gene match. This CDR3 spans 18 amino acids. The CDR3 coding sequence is TGTGCCAGCAGCCAACTTCTTGGACTAGCGGCGAACACCGGGGAGCTGTTTTTT. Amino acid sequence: CASSQLLGLAANTGELFF.